The source of this T cell receptor beta chain is a study of blood T cell repertoires in COVID-19. Across the whole study: Collection of acute and convalescent COVID-19 samples took place in the United States, Italy and Spain.

This clone was recorded only once. V lost 6 bases to trimming and J lost 6 bases; unmatched junction nucleotides: 8. Germline CDR1 and CDR2: MDHEN and SYDVKM. The CDR3 contains 14 residues. TCRdb's copy holds only in-frame clones and misses some; the assay was immunoSEQ multiplex PCR. This sample carries about 300,000 clones, 88% of them seen once, and the ten largest clones take under 8%. The sample taken for sequencing was peripheral blood. The chain uses TRBV28 and TRBJ1-5; 7 bases map to TRBD1. The source of this sequence is a woman younger than 45 who had recovered from COVID-19. The CDR3 is CASSSTGNGQPQHF. The CDR3 DNA reads as TGTGCCAGCAGCTCGACAGGGAACGGTCAGCCCCAGCATTTT. Based on the CDR3 plus reference TRBV28 and TRBJ1-5, the full variable domain is DVKVTQSSRYLVKRTGEKVFLECVQDMDHENMFWYRQDPGLGLRLIYFSYDVKMKEKGDIPEGYSVSREKKERFSLILESASTNQTSMYLCASSSTGNGQPQHFGDGTRLSIL.